This T cell receptor beta chain was captured by sequencing in a study of PD-L1 blockade in urothelial cancer. Sequencing was performed with immunoSEQ multiplex PCR; in TCRdb, only in-frame clones are kept and a portion is missing. Here the sample spans about 84,000 clones, 82% being singletons. The clonotype originates from a man in his 70s with urothelial cancer. Sequences were derived from PBMCs, sampled around atezolizumab (anti-PD-L1) treatment.

CDR3 loop: CASKSDTDTQYF. DNA of the CDR3: TGTGCCAGCAAAAGCGACACAGATACGCAGTATTTT. This rearrangement joins TRBV6-1 to TRBJ2-3; D not resolved. Trimming removed 7 bases from V and 2 bases from J, with 7 bases in between. Germline CDR1 reads MNHNS; CDR2 reads SASEGT. The CDR3 spans 12 residues.